Below are 5 T cell receptor beta chains sequenced from a single sample in a study of cytomegalovirus exposure and HLA in healthy donors. Measured with immunoSEQ multiplex PCR; TCRdb has only the in-frame clones, and not every one. This table holds 150,000 to 200,000 clones, approximately 89% found once. The specimen sequenced was PBMCs. These receptors were collected from a man between 18 and 35 years old in good health and CMV-seropositive.

This clone was seen a few times. V gene TRBV4-1 combines with J gene TRBJ1-1; 8 bases align to TRBD1. The CDR3 totals 13 residues. Trimming took 5 bases from V and 4 from J; bases not matched to a gene: 3. Per the germline V gene, CDR1 is MGHRA and CDR2 is YSYEKL. The CDR3 coding sequence is TGCGCCAGCAGCTCCAGGGGGCCCACTGAAGCTTTCTTT. Translated, it gives CASSSRGPTEAFF.

This sequence joins TRBV5-1 and TRBJ2-3, with TRBD1 identical over 7 bases. Germline loops: CDR1 SGHRS, CDR2 YFSETQ. The CDR3 is 18 amino acids. With V trimmed by 0 bases and J by 0 bases, 10 bases remained unmatched. The CDR3 region has the DNA TGCGCCAGCAGCTTGGGGGGGACAGCCCGTTCAAGCACAGATACGCAGTATTTT. Amino acids: CASSLGGTARSSTDTQYF. Variable domain in full (rest from reference TRBV5-1 and TRBJ2-3): KAGVTQTPRYLIKTRGQQVTLSCSPISGHRSVSWYQQTPGQGLQFLFEYFSETQRNKGNFPGRFSGRQFSNSRSEMNVSTLELGDSALYLCASSLGGTARSSTDTQYFGPGTRLTVL.

The V and J genes are TRBV2 and TRBJ2-3; 9 bases map to TRBD2. Germline-derived CDR1 and CDR2 are SNHLY and FYNNEI. The CDR3 runs 15 residues. With 3 bases clipped from V and 3 bases from J, the junction kept 4 bases outside the gene matches. CDR3 in DNA: TGTGCCAGCAGTGATGAGACTAGCGGAACAGATACGCAGTATTTT. It codes for CASSDETSGTDTQYF.

This clone was observed a few times. The V gene is TRBV11-3, the J gene TRBJ2-1; 14 positions match TRBD2. The CDR3 is made up of 17 amino acids. Unmatched junction bases numbered 9, after V lost 4 bases and J lost 7 bases. Germline CDR1 and CDR2: SGHNT and YENEEA. The CDR3 DNA reads as TGTGCCAGCAGCTCTGGGACTAGCGGGAGAGTTAGGAATGAGCAGTTCTTC. As protein: CASSSGTSGRVRNEQFF.

The chain couples TRBV5-1 to TRBJ2-7, with D possibly being TRBD1 (5 bases). The CDR3 has 13 residues. V dropped 2 bases and J dropped 6 bases, with 12 bases sitting between them. CDR1 and CDR2 from the germline V gene are SGHRS and YFSETQ. The CDR3 spells CASSFVRESEQYF. The CDR3 bases are TGCGCCAGCAGCTTTGTCAGGGAATCCGAGCAGTACTTC.